The text below deals with one T cell receptor beta chain. Its antigen remains unidentified. This specimen belongs to a study of cytomegalovirus exposure and HLA in healthy donors. The overall study: Earlier sequencing of 150 million to 200 million T cells yielded 90 million to 140 million unique TCR beta sequences.

The V gene's germline CDR1 is SQVTM and CDR2 ANQGSEA. V shed 5 bases and J shed 7 bases, with 12 bases lying between them. This CDR3 is built from 11 residues. Findings of the study overall: HLA alleles were associated with 15,000 to 20,000 TCR beta sequences in a later analysis at 0.05 false discovery rate. In a later analysis, the majority of CMV-associated beta chains seemingly showed HLA restriction. More clonal expansion characterized HLA-associated TCR beta chains than equally common others in a later analysis.

PCR involved 60 Vbeta and 13 Jbeta primers. Sequenced by immunoSEQ multiplex PCR; TCRdb stores in-frame clones only, minus some. The sample comprises approximately 130,000 clones, around 73% of which are singletons, and under 1.5% rests with the top ten. Specimen: PBMCs. The receptor was derived from a man aged 50-59 years in good health and CMV-seronegative. The chain uses TRBV29-1 and TRBJ2-7, with a possible D match to TRBD1 (6 bases). The CDR3 is CSVSPGDEQYF. DNA for the CDR3: TGCAGCGTTTCGCCAGGGGATGAGCAGTACTTC.